Described below is a single TCR beta chain sequence and its context. Its matching antigen is unknown. This entry is derived from a study of T cells in narcolepsy. This CDR3 is 16 amino acids long. Study-wide results and limits: Comparing one patient's CSF and blood CD4+ clonotypes highlighted HCRT- and TRIB2-specific autoreactive clonotypes. Healthy controls reportedly lacked the autoreactive clonotypes serially found in patients' blood.

The assay was immunoSEQ multiplex PCR, and TCRdb's table has in-frame clones only and misses some. This repertoire shows 27,000 or so clones, around 86% found once; its top ten account for 1.1%. The chain is built from TRBV21-1 and TRBJ1-2. TRBV21-1 is classified as a pseudogene. The receptor was derived from a human donor with narcolepsy. Material: CD45RA- memory CD4+ T cells from PBMCs. CDR3 sequence: CASSKAEDPVAYGYTF. As DNA, the CDR3 is TGTGCCAGCAGCAAAGCTGAGGACCCCGTTGCCTATGGCTACACCTTC.